This T cell receptor (beta chain) was profiled in a study of cytotoxic CD8 clonotypes in ibrutinib-treated CLL. Study context: The samples contained under 300,000 productive templates on average. They also contained an average of roughly 90,000 productive rearrangements. Whole-study results and caveats: Clonality was higher at baseline than in age-matched healthy donors and tracked circulating CD8+ T-cell counts. For progressing versus sustained-remission patients, sampling times were not the same.

Clones were sequenced by immunoSEQ multiplex PCR, and TCRdb holds only the in-frame ones, with some missing. The repertoire holds over 150,000 clones, with approximately 72% as singletons. CDR1 and CDR2 (germline): MNHEY, SVGAGI. Trimming left V 4 bases short and J 0 bases short, with 13 bases between. This CDR3 has 16 residues. This clone was seen once. What it binds is not known. This receptor was taken from a human donor with chronic lymphocytic leukemia. The sequenced sample was PBMCs, obtained after 24 months of ibrutinib treatment. The rearrangement uses TRBV6-5 and TRBJ1-3; D is unresolved. The CDR3 region has the DNA TGTGCCAGCAGTTCGAGCCCAAGATTCTCTGGAAACACCATATATTTT. Protein: CASSSSPRFSGNTIYF.